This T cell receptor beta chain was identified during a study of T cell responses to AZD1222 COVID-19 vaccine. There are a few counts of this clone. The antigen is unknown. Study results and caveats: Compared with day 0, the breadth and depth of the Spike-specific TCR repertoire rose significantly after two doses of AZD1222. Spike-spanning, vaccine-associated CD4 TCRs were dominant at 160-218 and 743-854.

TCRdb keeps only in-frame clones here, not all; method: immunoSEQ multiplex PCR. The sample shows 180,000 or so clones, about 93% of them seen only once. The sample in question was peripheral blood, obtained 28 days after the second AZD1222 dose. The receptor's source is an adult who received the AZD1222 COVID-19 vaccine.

The CDR3 DNA reads as TGTGCCAGCAGCTTATCGGATGAGCAGTTCTTC. It translates to CASSLSDEQFF. The rearrangement uses TRBV7-8 and TRBJ2-1; D remains unclear. This CDR3 has 11 amino acids. Per germline, CDR1 SGHVS and CDR2 FQNEAQ. V was trimmed by 2 bases and J by 8 bases, leaving 4 bases between them.